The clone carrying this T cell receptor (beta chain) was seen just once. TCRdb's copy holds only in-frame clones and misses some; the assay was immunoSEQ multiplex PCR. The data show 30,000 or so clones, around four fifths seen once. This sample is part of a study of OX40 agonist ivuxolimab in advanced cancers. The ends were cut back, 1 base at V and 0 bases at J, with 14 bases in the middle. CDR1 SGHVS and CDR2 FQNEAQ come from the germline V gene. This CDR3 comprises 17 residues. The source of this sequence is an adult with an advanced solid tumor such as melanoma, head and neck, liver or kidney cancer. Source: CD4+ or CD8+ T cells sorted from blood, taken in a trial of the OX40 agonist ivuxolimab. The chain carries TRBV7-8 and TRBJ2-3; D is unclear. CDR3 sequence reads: CASSLEETYPSTDTQYF. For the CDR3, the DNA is TGTGCCAGCAGCTTAGAGGAAACGTATCCTAGCACAGATACGCAGTATTTT.